This T cell receptor (beta chain) is from a study of blood T cell repertoires in COVID-19. TCRdb's copy holds only in-frame clones and misses some; the assay was immunoSEQ multiplex PCR. The data contain roughly 300,000 clones, roughly 87% of them singletons. J was trimmed by 4 bases and V by 3 bases; bases with no gene match: 2. This CDR3 spans 13 amino acids. Germline assignment: CDR1 LNHDA and CDR2 SQIVND (reference sequence). Assignments of participants to cohorts depended upon their own reported clinical history. Input material: PBMCs or T cells enriched from blood (not recorded which). The TCR originated in a woman aged 25 to 45 who had recovered from COVID-19. The V and J genes are TRBV19 and TRBJ2-5; 7 nucleotides agree with TRBD1. CDR3 nucleotides: TGTGCCAGTAGTATCGACAGGGTAGAGACCCAGTACTTC. It codes for CASSIDRVETQYF. The full variable domain, with the rest looked up from reference TRBV19 and TRBJ2-5, is DGGITQSPKYLFRKEGQNVTLSCEQNLNHDAMYWYRQDPGQGLRLIYYSQIVNDFQKGDIAEGYSVSREKKESFPLTVTSAQKNPTAFYLCASSIDRVETQYFGPGTRLLVL.